The 10 T cell receptor beta chains given below trace back to one sample, sequenced in a study of early T cells in non-severe SARS-CoV-2 infection. TCRdb ran MiXCR on the 5' RACE reads and lists one entry per CDR3 protein. The data hold some 30,000 distinct CDR3 sequences, with roughly 9.2% observed a single time. The sample was whole blood. The receptors originated from an adult who was a healthcare worker with PCR-confirmed SARS-CoV-2 infection or an uninfected control (not recorded which).

The chain is built from TRBV5-1 and TRBJ1-1; D unclear. Germline V gene data show CDR1 as SGHRS and CDR2 as YFSETQ. V lost 4 bases, J lost 1 base, and 5 bases lay in between. This CDR3 is built from 12 residues. The CDR3 spells CASSHQNTEAFF. CDR3 sequence (DNA): TGCGCCAGCAGCCATCAGAACACTGAAGCTTTCTTT.

This clonotype was observed a handful of times. V is TRBV12-3 or TRBV12-4 and J is TRBJ2-5; TRBD2 aligns across 16 bases. The ends lost 5 bases at V and 5 bases at J; junction bases unmatched: 8. The CDR3 is 17 amino acids. The CDR3 spells CASSQGTSGGAFETQYF. CDR3 DNA: TGTGCCAGCAGTCAAGGGACTAGCGGGGGGGCCTTTGAGACCCAGTACTTC.

This clonotype was counted at least ten times. This sequence joins TRBV7-8 and TRBJ1-5; TRBD1 might be the D (6 bases). Trimming took off 7 bases at V and 4 bases at J, with 17 bases between the two ends. The CDR3 covers 15 residues. The germline V gene has CDR1 SGHVS and CDR2 FQNEAQ. CDR3 residues: CASTEKRGVNQPQHF. The CDR3 DNA sequence: TGTGCCAGCACCGAAAAAAGGGGGGTTAATCAGCCCCAGCATTTT.

The V and J genes are TRBV5-4 and TRBJ2-1, with unresolved D. V lost 3 bases and J lost 0, with 10 bases in between. From germline, CDR1 is SGHNT and CDR2 YYREEE (reference sequence). The CDR3 contains 15 residues. Here the CDR3 reads CASSSRDRSYNEQFF. The DNA for the CDR3 is TGTGCCAGCAGCTCAAGGGATCGCTCCTACAATGAGCAGTTCTTC.

This clonotype was recorded a few times. The chain employs TRBV9 and TRBJ1-3, with 10 bases that match TRBD1. The CDR3 is 17 residues long. J lost 1 base, V lost 3 bases, and 7 bases had no gene match. CDR1 is SGDLS, CDR2 YYNGEE, per germline. The CDR3 nucleotides are TGTGCCAGCAGCGGACGACAGGGGGCGGCTTCTGGAAACACCATATATTTT. Its translation is CASSGRQGAASGNTIYF.

This clonotype came up many times. The chain carries TRBV12-3 or TRBV12-4 and TRBJ2-1; D might be TRBD1 (5 bases). The CDR3 consists of 12 residues. V lost 4 bases and J 9 bases, leaving 10 bases between the germline ends. The CDR3, as DNA: TGTGCCAGCAGTTCCCAGGGATTTGAGCAGTTCTTC. It specifies CASSSQGFEQFF.

This chain joins TRBV20-1 and TRBJ2-5, with 12 bases identical to TRBD2. This CDR3 has 15 residues. Trimming removed 5 bases from V and 2 bases from J; junction bases left unmatched: 6. CDR1 DFQATT and CDR2 SNEGSKA come from the germline V gene (reference sequence). The CDR3 sequence: CSAWGTSGRQETQYF. The CDR3 DNA reads as TGCAGTGCTTGGGGGACTAGCGGGCGGCAAGAGACCCAGTACTTC.

This clonotype was seen repeatedly, ten times or more. The chain is built from TRBV7-2 and TRBJ1-1; D perhaps matches TRBD1 (5 bases). The CDR3 consists of 13 residues. V shed 5 bases and J shed 6 bases, with 13 bases lying between them. The germline V gene encodes CDR1 SGHTA and CDR2 FQGNSA. DNA for the CDR3: TGTGCCAGCAGCGCCCAGGGAGGGGCTGAAGCTTTCTTT. Protein sequence: CASSAQGGAEAFF.

Only a few counts were recorded for this clonotype. The chain joins TRBV2 to TRBJ2-2; D ambiguous. V shed 2 bases and J shed 0 bases, with 7 bases lying between them. Germline CDR1 is SNHLY and CDR2 is FYNNEI. The CDR3 is 15 amino acids. The DNA for the CDR3 is TGTGCCAGCAGTGAAACGCACCCGAACACCGGGGAGCTGTTTTTT. Translated: CASSETHPNTGELFF.

This clonotype appeared many times. The V and J genes are TRBV18 and TRBJ2-7; 10 nucleotides agree with TRBD1. Germline CDR1 and CDR2: KGHSH and LQKENI. After removal of 2 bases from V and 7 bases from J, the junction contained 11 bases not matched to a gene. This CDR3 is built from 16 residues. CDR3 amino acids: CASSPDGTGVGREQYF. The DNA for the CDR3 is TGTGCCAGCTCACCAGACGGGACAGGGGTGGGTCGTGAGCAGTACTTC.